This is a list of T cell receptor beta chains from one sample in a study of siplizumab effects on memory and regulatory T cells. The data were produced by immunoSEQ multiplex PCR, yet TCRdb's version contains in-frame clones alone and is incomplete. The sample carries tens of thousands of clones, 80% to 95% recorded once. The sample comprised CD8+ T cells sorted from blood. The receptors were sampled from a human donor in good health. The CDR3 runs from the conserved cysteine through the conserved F or W. The D gene is left open where the match is weak. Expanded clones get a size class; other rows say once, few or many, or leave the size out.

clone size: .; D gene: TRBD2; V gene: TRBV10-3; J gene: TRBJ2-7; CDR3 DNA: TGTGCCATCACCCCTAGCGGGAGTTCCTACGAGCAGTACTTC; CDR3 protein: CAITPSGSSYEQYF
clone size: .; D gene: .; V gene: TRBV7-9; J gene: TRBJ2-2; CDR3 DNA: TGTGCCAGCAGCCCGGATTCGGCCGGGTTCGACACCGGGGAGCTGTTTTTT; CDR3 protein: CASSPDSAGFDTGELFF
clone size: .; D gene: .; V gene: TRBV19; J gene: TRBJ1-5; CDR3 DNA: TGTGCCAGTACCTTGCTTCTTGGGGGGAATCAGCCCCAGCATTTT; CDR3 protein: CASTLLLGGNQPQHF
clone size: .; D gene: .; V gene: TRBV5-8; J gene: TRBJ2-1; CDR3 DNA: TGTGCCAGCAGCTTTGGACAGATAAACAATGAGCAGTTCTTC; CDR3 protein: CASSFGQINNEQFF
clone size: .; D gene: .; V gene: TRBV9; J gene: TRBJ2-6; CDR3 DNA: TGTGCCAGCAGCGGCGGAGGGTGGATCTCTGGGGCCAACGTCCTGACTTTC; CDR3 protein: CASSGGGWISGANVLTF
clone size: .; D gene: .; V gene: TRBV5-6; J gene: TRBJ2-1; CDR3 DNA: TGTGCCAGCAGCTTGGGGAGCTCCTACAATGAGCAGTTCTTC; CDR3 protein: CASSLGSSYNEQFF
clone size: .; D gene: TRBD1; V gene: TRBV14; J gene: TRBJ1-4; CDR3 DNA: TGTGCCAGCAGCTCAACGGGACAGCGTAATGAAAAACTGTTTTTT; CDR3 protein: CASSSTGQRNEKLFF
clone size: .; D gene: .; V gene: TRBV9; J gene: TRBJ2-7; CDR3 DNA: TGTGCCAGCAGCCCCCAGACCGAGAGCTCCTACGAGCAGTACTTC; CDR3 protein: CASSPQTESSYEQYF
clone size: .; D gene: TRBD2; V gene: TRBV29-1; J gene: TRBJ2-7; CDR3 DNA: TGCAGCGCCCGTAGCGGGCAACCCTACGAGCAGTACTTC; CDR3 protein: CSARSGQPYEQYF
clone size: .; D gene: TRBD1; V gene: TRBV7-9; J gene: TRBJ1-4; CDR3 DNA: TGTGCCAGCAGCCCGGGACAGCGTGAAAAACTGTTTTTT; CDR3 protein: CASSPGQREKLFF
clone size: once; D gene: .; V gene: TRBV7-9; J gene: TRBJ2-5; CDR3 DNA: TGTGCCAGCAGCCATACCGAGTCACAAGAGACCCAGTACTTC; CDR3 protein: CASSHTESQETQYF
clone size: .; D gene: .; V gene: TRBV7-8; J gene: TRBJ2-2; CDR3 DNA: TGTGCCAGCAGCTTAAGGTCCGGGGAGCTGTTTTTT; CDR3 protein: CASSLRSGELFF
clone size: .; D gene: .; V gene: TRBV7-3; J gene: TRBJ2-1; CDR3 DNA: TGTGCCAGCAGACGAACCCCGGGGTACAATGAGCAGTTCTTC; CDR3 protein: CASRRTPGYNEQFF
clone size: .; D gene: .; V gene: TRBV7-8; J gene: TRBJ1-1; CDR3 DNA: TGTGCCAGCAGCTTAGTCCCTTCAGGAACTGGTTTTGAAGCTTTCTTT; CDR3 protein: CASSLVPSGTGFEAFF
clone size: .; D gene: .; V gene: TRBV5-6; J gene: TRBJ1-5; CDR3 DNA: TGTGCCAGCAGCTTCAGGGGACTGGGGCAGCCCCAGCATTTT; CDR3 protein: CASSFRGLGQPQHF
clone size: .; D gene: TRBD1; V gene: TRBV27; J gene: TRBJ1-2; CDR3 DNA: TGTGCCAGCGGGGGACAGGACTATGGCTACACCTTC; CDR3 protein: CASGGQDYGYTF
clone size: .; D gene: .; V gene: TRBV9; J gene: TRBJ2-7; CDR3 DNA: TGTGCCAGCAGCGTAGACGGGGGCAACTACGAGCAGTACTTC; CDR3 protein: CASSVDGGNYEQYF
clone size: .; D gene: TRBD1; V gene: TRBV2; J gene: TRBJ2-7; CDR3 DNA: TGTGCCAGCAGTGACTCCGGGACAGGGGGCCCTCTCTCCCACGAGCAGTACTTC; CDR3 protein: CASSDSGTGGPLSHEQYF
clone size: .; D gene: .; V gene: TRBV4-1; J gene: TRBJ2-1; CDR3 DNA: TGCGCCAGCAGCCAACCCGGGACGGTTGAGCAGTTCTTC; CDR3 protein: CASSQPGTVEQFF
clone size: .; D gene: .; V gene: TRBV7-9; J gene: TRBJ2-2; CDR3 DNA: TGTGCCAGCAGCACGCGGGGGACAATTAACACCGGGGAGCTGTTTTTT; CDR3 protein: CASSTRGTINTGELFF
clone size: once; D gene: .; V gene: TRBV15; J gene: TRBJ2-7; CDR3 DNA: TGTGCCACCAGCTCCAGTTTCGATGGATCAACCTACGAGCAGTACTTC; CDR3 protein: CATSSSFDGSTYEQYF
clone size: .; D gene: .; V gene: TRBV7-2; J gene: TRBJ2-7; CDR3 DNA: TGTGCCACGCACCTACAGGCTAGCTCCTACGAGCAGTACTTC; CDR3 protein: CATHLQASSYEQYF
clone size: .; D gene: TRBD1; V gene: TRBV19; J gene: TRBJ1-5; CDR3 DNA: TGTGCCAGTAGTCCCACAGGGGGCGGCAATCAGCCCCAGCATTTT; CDR3 protein: CASSPTGGGNQPQHF
clone size: .; D gene: TRBD2; V gene: TRBV7-9; J gene: TRBJ2-3; CDR3 DNA: TGTGCCAGCAGCCCCTATAGCGGGAGGGCAGATACGCAGTATTTT; CDR3 protein: CASSPYSGRADTQYF
clone size: .; D gene: TRBD1; V gene: TRBV4-3; J gene: TRBJ2-7; CDR3 DNA: TGCGCCAGCAGCCAATCGCTCTTTCCGGGACAGGAGTCCTACGAGCAGTACTTC; CDR3 protein: CASSQSLFPGQESYEQYF
clone size: .; D gene: .; V gene: TRBV29-1; J gene: TRBJ1-3; CDR3 DNA: TGCAGCGTTGAAGATGGCGAGATGGCAGGAAACACCATATATTTT; CDR3 protein: CSVEDGEMAGNTIYF
clone size: .; D gene: TRBD2; V gene: TRBV6-4; J gene: TRBJ2-1; CDR3 DNA: TGTGCCAGCAGTCCGGGAGGGTTAAATGAGCAGTTCTTC; CDR3 protein: CASSPGGLNEQFF
clone size: .; D gene: .; V gene: TRBV13; J gene: TRBJ2-2; CDR3 DNA: TGTGCCAGCAGCTTTTCTAGCAGCGCGAACACCGGGGAGCTGTTTTTT; CDR3 protein: CASSFSSSANTGELFF
clone size: .; D gene: TRBD1; V gene: TRBV18; J gene: TRBJ2-3; CDR3 DNA: TGTGCCAGCTCACGAACGGACAGGGCAGGGGCAGATACGCAGTATTTT; CDR3 protein: CASSRTDRAGADTQYF
clone size: .; D gene: .; V gene: TRBV7-9; J gene: TRBJ2-7; CDR3 DNA: TGTGCCAGCAGCTTGTCTGCCAGTCCCTACGAGCAGTACTTC; CDR3 protein: CASSLSASPYEQYF
clone size: once; D gene: .; V gene: TRBV5-4; J gene: TRBJ2-7; CDR3 DNA: TGTGCCAGCAGCTACCGGGACTCACACGCCTACGAGCAGTACTTC; CDR3 protein: CASSYRDSHAYEQYF
clone size: .; D gene: TRBD2; V gene: TRBV4-3; J gene: TRBJ2-7; CDR3 DNA: TGCGCCAGCAGCCAAACTAGCGGGGCCTACGAGCAGTACTTC; CDR3 protein: CASSQTSGAYEQYF
clone size: .; D gene: .; V gene: TRBV27; J gene: TRBJ2-1; CDR3 DNA: TGTGCCAGCAGTTTTGGTCCAGGGGCTGAGCAGTTCTTC; CDR3 protein: CASSFGPGAEQFF
clone size: .; D gene: .; V gene: TRBV6-1; J gene: TRBJ2-7; CDR3 DNA: TGTGCCAGCAGTGACCCCGGACTCTCCTACGAGCAGTACTTC; CDR3 protein: CASSDPGLSYEQYF
clone size: .; D gene: .; V gene: TRBV7-3; J gene: TRBJ2-1; CDR3 DNA: TGTGCCAGCAGCTCAGGGTATGAGCAGTTCTTC; CDR3 protein: CASSSGYEQFF
clone size: .; D gene: .; V gene: TRBV11-2; J gene: TRBJ2-7; CDR3 DNA: TGTGCCAGCAGCTGGGACTGGGGCCCGGGCTACGAGCAGTACTTC; CDR3 protein: CASSWDWGPGYEQYF
clone size: .; D gene: TRBD1; V gene: TRBV7-9; J gene: TRBJ2-5; CDR3 DNA: TGTGCCAGCAGCTCGAGGACAGGGGGAACGGAGACCCAGTACTTC; CDR3 protein: CASSSRTGGTETQYF
clone size: .; D gene: .; V gene: TRBV4-1; J gene: TRBJ2-7; CDR3 DNA: TGCGCCAGCAGCCAGGGAGGCTATTACGAGCAGTACTTC; CDR3 protein: CASSQGGYYEQYF
clone size: .; D gene: TRBD1; V gene: TRBV19; J gene: TRBJ1-2; CDR3 DNA: TGTGCCAGTAGCGGGACAGGTAACGGCTACACCTTC; CDR3 protein: CASSGTGNGYTF
clone size: .; D gene: TRBD2; V gene: TRBV6-1; J gene: TRBJ2-1; CDR3 DNA: TGTGCCAGCAGTGAAGCGAGCGGGAGCCTCTACAATGAGCAGTTCTTC; CDR3 protein: CASSEASGSLYNEQFF
clone size: .; D gene: .; V gene: TRBV7-8; J gene: TRBJ1-4; CDR3 DNA: TGTGCCAGCAGCCCTTTAAGGCAGGGGACAACTAATGAAAAACTGTTTTTT; CDR3 protein: CASSPLRQGTTNEKLFF
clone size: .; D gene: TRBD1; V gene: TRBV7-6; J gene: TRBJ2-2; CDR3 DNA: TGTGCCAGCAGTCCCAGGACAGGGAACACCGGGGAGCTGTTTTTT; CDR3 protein: CASSPRTGNTGELFF